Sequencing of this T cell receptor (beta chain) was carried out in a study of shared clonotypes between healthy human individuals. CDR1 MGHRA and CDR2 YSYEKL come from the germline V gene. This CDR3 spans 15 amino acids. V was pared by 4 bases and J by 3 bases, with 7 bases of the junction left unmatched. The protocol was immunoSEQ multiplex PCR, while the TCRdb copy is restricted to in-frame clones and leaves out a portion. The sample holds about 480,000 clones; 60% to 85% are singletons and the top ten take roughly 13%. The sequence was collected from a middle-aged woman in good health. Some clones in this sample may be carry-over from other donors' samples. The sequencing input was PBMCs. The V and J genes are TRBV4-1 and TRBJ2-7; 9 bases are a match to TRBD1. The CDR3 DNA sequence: TGCGCCAGCAGCCCCCTCCCGACAGGGGGCTACGAGCAGTACTTC. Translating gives CASSPLPTGGYEQYF.